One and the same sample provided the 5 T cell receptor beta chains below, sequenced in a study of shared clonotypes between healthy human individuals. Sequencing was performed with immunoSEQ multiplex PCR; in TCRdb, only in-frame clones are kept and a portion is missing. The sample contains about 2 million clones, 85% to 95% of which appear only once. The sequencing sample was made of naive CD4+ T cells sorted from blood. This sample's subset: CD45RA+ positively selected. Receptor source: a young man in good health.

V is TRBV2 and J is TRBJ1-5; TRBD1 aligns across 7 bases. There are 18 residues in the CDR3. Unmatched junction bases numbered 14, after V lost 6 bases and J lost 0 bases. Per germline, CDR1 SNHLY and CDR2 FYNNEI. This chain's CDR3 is CASSERQGWADSNQPQHF. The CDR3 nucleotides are TGTGCCAGCAGCGAAAGACAGGGATGGGCGGATAGCAATCAGCCCCAGCATTTT.

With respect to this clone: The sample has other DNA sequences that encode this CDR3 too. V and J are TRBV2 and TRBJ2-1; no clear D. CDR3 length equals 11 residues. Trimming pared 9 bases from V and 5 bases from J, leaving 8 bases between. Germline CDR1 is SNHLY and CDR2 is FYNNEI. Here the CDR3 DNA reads TGTGCCAGTCGACTTCACAATGAGCAGTTCTTC. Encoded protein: CASRLHNEQFF.

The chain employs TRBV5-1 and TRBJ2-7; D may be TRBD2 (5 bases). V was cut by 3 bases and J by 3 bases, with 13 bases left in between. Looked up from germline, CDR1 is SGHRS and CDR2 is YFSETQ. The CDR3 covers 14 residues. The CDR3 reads CASSSGYGHYEQYF. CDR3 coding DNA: TGCGCCAGCAGCTCGGGGTACGGGCACTACGAGCAGTACTTC.

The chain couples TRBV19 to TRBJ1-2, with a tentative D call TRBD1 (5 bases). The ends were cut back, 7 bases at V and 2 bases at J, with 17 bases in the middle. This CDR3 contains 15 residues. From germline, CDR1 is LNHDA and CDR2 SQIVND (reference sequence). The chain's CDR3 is CASMPGRIVNYGYTF. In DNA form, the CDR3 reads TGTGCCAGTATGCCAGGGCGGATTGTAAACTATGGCTACACCTTC.

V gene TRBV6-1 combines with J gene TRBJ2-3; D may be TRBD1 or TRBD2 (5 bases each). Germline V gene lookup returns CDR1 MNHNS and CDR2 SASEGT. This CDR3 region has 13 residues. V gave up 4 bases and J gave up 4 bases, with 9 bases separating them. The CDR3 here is CASSVQGADTQYF. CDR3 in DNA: TGTGCCAGCAGTGTTCAGGGAGCAGATACGCAGTATTTT.